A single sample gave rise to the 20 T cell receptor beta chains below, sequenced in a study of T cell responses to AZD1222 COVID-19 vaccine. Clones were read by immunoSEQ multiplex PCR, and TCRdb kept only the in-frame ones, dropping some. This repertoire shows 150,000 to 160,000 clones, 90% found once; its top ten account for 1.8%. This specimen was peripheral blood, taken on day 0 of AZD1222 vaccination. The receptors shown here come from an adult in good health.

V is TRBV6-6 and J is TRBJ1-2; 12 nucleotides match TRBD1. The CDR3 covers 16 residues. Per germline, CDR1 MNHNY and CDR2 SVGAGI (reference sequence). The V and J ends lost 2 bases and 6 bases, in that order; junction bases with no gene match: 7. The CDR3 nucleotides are TGTGCCAGCAGTTACGCCCCCGGGACAGGGGGCGATGGCTACACCTTC. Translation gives CASSYAPGTGGDGYTF.

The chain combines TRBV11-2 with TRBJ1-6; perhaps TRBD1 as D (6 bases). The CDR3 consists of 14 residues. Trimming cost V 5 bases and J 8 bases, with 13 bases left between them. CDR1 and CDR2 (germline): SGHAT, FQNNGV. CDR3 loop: CASSPKGQYSPLHF. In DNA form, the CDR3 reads TGTGCCAGCAGCCCGAAAGGACAGTATTCACCCCTCCACTTT.

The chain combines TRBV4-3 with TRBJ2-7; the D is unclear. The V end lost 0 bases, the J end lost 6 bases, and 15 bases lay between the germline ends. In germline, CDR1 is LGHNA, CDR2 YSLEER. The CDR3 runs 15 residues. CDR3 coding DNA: TGCGCCAGCAGCCAAGATTTCACGTATCCGGGCGAGCAGTACTTC. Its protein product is CASSQDFTYPGEQYF.

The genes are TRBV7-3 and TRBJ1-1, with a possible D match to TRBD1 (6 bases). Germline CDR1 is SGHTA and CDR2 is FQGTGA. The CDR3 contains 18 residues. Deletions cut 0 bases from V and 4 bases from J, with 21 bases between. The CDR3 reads CASSLTAGPGAVGTEAFF. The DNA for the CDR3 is TGTGCCAGCAGCTTAACGGCGGGACCAGGGGCGGTTGGCACTGAAGCTTTCTTT.

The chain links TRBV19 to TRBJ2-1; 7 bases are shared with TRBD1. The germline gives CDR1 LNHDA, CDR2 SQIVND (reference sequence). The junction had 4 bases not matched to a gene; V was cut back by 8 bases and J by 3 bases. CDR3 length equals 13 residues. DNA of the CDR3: TGTGCCAGTGAGGGACAGAACTACAATGAGCAGTTCTTC. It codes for CASEGQNYNEQFF.

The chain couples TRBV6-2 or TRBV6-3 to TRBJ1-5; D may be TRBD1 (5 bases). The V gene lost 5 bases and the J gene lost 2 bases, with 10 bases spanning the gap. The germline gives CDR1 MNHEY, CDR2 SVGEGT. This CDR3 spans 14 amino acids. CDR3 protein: CASSRRGGNQPQHF. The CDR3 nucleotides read TGTGCCAGCAGTCGGAGGGGCGGCAATCAGCCCCAGCATTTT.

The CDR3 loop is CASSLGARAGYTF. CDR3 in DNA: TGTGCCAGCAGCCTAGGCGCCAGGGCCGGCTACACCTTC. The chain has TRBV11-1 and TRBJ1-2; D is perhaps TRBD1 (5 bases). V shed 5 bases and J shed 8 bases, with 15 bases lying between them. Germline V lookup: CDR1 SGHAT, CDR2 FQDESV (reference sequence). This CDR3 is built from 13 residues.

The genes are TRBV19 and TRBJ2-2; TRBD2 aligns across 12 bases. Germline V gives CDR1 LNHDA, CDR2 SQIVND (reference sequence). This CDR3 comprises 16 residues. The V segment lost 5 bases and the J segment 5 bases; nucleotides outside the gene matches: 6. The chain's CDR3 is CASSFTGTSGTGELFF. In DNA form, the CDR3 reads TGTGCCAGTAGTTTCACCGGGACTAGCGGGACCGGGGAGCTGTTTTTT. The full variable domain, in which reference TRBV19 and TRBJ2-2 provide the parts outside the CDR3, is DGGITQSPKYLFRKEGQNVTLSCEQNLNHDAMYWYRQDPGQGLRLIYYSQIVNDFQKGDIAEGYSVSREKKESFPLTVTSAQKNPTAFYLCASSFTGTSGTGELFFGEGSRLTVL.

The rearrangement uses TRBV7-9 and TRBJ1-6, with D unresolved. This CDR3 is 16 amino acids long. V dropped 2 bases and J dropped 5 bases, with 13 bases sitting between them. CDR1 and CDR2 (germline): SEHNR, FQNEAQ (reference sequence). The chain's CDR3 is CASSLTELGDNSPLHF. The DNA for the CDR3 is TGTGCCAGCAGCTTAACAGAGCTAGGCGATAATTCACCCCTCCACTTT.

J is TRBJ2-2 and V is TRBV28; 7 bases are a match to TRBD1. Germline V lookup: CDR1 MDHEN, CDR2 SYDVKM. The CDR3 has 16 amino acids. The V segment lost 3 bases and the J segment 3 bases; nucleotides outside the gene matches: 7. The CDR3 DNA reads TGTGCCAGCAGTTTCCTCGACAGGGTGGACACCGGGGAGCTGTTTTTT. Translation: CASSFLDRVDTGELFF.

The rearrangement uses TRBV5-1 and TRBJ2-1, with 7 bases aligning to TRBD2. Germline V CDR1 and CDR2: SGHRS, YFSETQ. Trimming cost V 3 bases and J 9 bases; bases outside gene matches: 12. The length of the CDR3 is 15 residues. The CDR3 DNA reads TGCGCCAGCAGCTCCCCGGGAGGTACGGGGGGTGAGCAGTTCTTC. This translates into CASSSPGGTGGEQFF.

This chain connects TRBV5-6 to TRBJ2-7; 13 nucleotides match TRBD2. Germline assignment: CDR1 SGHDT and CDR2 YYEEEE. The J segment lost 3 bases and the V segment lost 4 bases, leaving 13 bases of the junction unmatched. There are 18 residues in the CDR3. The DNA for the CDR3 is TGTGCCAGCAGCCGCGGACTAGCGGGAGTCATAAAGAACTACGAGCAGTACTTC. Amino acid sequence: CASSRGLAGVIKNYEQYF.

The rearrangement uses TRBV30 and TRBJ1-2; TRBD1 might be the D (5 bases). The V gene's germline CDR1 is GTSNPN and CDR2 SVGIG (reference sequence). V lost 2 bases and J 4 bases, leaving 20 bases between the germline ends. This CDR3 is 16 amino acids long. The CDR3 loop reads CAWSTPSGRGPYGYTF. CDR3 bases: TGTGCCTGGAGTACGCCGTCGGGGAGGGGACCCTATGGCTACACCTTC.

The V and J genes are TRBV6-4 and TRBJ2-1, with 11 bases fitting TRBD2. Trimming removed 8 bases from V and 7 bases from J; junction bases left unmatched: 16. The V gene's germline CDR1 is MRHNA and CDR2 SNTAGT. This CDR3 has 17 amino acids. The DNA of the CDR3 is TGTGCCAGCTGTCCGGGACTAGCGGTTACTTTGGGGAATGAGCAGTTCTTC. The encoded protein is CASCPGLAVTLGNEQFF.

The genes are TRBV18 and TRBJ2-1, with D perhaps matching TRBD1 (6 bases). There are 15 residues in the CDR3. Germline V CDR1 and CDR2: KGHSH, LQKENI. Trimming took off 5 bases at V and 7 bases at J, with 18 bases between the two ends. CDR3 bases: TGTGCCAGCTCATCGGACAGCGGTTGGGGAAATGAGCAGTTCTTC. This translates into CASSSDSGWGNEQFF.

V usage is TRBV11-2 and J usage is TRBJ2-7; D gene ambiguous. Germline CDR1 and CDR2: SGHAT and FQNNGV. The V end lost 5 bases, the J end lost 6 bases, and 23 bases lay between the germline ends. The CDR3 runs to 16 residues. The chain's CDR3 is CASSPTSGSLSSEQYF. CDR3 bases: TGTGCCAGCAGCCCGACGTCAGGTTCCTTAAGCTCCGAGCAGTACTTC. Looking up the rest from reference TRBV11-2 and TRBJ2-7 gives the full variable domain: EAGVAQSPRYKIIEKRQSVAFWCNPISGHATLYWYQQILGQGPKLLIQFQNNGVVDDSQLPKDRFSAERLKGVDSTLKIQPAKLEDSAVYLCASSPTSGSLSSEQYFGPGTRLTVT.

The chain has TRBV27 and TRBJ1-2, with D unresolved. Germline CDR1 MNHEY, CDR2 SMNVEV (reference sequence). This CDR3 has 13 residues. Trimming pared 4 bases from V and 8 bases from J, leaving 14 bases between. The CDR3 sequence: CASSSYGSGGYTF. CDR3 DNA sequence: TGTGCCAGCAGTTCCTATGGGTCGGGGGGCTACACCTTC.

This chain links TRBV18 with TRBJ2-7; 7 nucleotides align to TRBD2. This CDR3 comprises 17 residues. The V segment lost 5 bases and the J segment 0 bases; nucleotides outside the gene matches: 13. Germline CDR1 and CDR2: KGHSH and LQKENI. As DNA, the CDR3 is TGTGCCAGCTCAATGCCCGGACTAGGCGGAAGCTCCTACGAGCAGTACTTC. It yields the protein CASSMPGLGGSSYEQYF. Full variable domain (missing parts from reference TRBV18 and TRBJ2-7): NAGVMQNPRHLVRRRGQEARLRCSPMKGHSHVYWYRQLPEEGLKFMVYLQKENIIDESGMPKERFSAEFPKEGPSILRIQQVVRGDSAAYFCASSMPGLGGSSYEQYFGPGTRLTVT.

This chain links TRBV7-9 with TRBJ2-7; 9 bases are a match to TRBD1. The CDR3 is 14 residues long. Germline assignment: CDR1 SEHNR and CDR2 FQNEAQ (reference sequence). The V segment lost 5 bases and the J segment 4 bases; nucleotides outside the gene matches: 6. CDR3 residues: CASSHAGQGYEQYF. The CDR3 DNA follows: TGTGCCAGCAGCCACGCGGGACAGGGATACGAGCAGTACTTC.

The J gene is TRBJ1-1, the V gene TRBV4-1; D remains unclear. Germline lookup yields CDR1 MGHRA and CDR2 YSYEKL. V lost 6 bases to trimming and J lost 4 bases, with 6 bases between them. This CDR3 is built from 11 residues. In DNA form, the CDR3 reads TGCGCCAGCAGATTGGGCACTGAAGCTTTCTTT. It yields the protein CASRLGTEAFF.